Following are 2 T cell receptor beta chains from one sample sequenced in a study of T cell repertoires in cytomegalovirus infection. TCRdb processed the reads anew with MiXCR; each CDR3 protein has one entry. The sample holds approximately 500,000 distinct CDR3 sequences, about 11% seen once. The sample taken for sequencing was PBMCs. Receptor source: a human donor in good health (CMV status not recorded). Some clones in this sample may be carry-over from other donors' samples.

This clonotype was seen repeatedly, ten times or more. The chain employs TRBV6-5 and TRBJ1-5, with unresolved D. CDR1 MNHEY and CDR2 SVGAGI come from the germline V gene. The CDR3 runs 12 residues. Trimming left V 2 bases short and J 8 bases short, with 7 bases between. Here the CDR3 reads CASSYPMEPQHF. The DNA for the CDR3 is TGTGCCAGCAGTTACCCAATGGAGCCCCAGCATTTT.

This clonotype was seen more than once but under ten times. The chain employs TRBV5-1 and TRBJ2-2; D unresolved. The germline V gene has CDR1 SGHRS and CDR2 YFSETQ. CDR3 length: 15 residues. Trimming stripped 1 base from V and 6 bases from J, with 13 bases between. The CDR3 is CASSLSPPRAGELFF. CDR3 bases: TGCGCCAGCAGCTTGAGCCCTCCTAGGGCCGGGGAGCTGTTTTTT.